These T cell receptor beta chains were read from a single sample in a study of T cell changes during pregnancy in multiple sclerosis. TCRdb keeps only in-frame clones here, not all; method: immunoSEQ multiplex PCR. The sample has 90,000 to 120,000 clones; almost 95% are singletons. The sequenced sample was peripheral blood, obtained before pregnancy. These receptors were taken from a female donor with multiple sclerosis, enrolled in a pregnancy study. Each CDR3 is given with its conserved first and last residue. A D gene is named only where the DNA matches it firmly. Size tells how often a clone was seen (once, few, many) or the class of an expanded clone, and some rows leave it out.

CDR3aa	CDR3nt	len	abundance	v_gene	d_gene	j_gene
CASSLQGRGYGYTF	TGTGCCAGTAGTCTTCAGGGAAGAGGCTATGGCTACACCTTC	14	once	TRBV19	-	TRBJ1-2
CASSSGTGGRSNQPQHF	TGTGCCAGCTCATCCGGGACAGGGGGCCGGAGCAATCAGCCCCAGCATTTT	17	-	TRBV18	TRBD1	TRBJ1-5
CAISESDSSYEQYF	TGTGCCATCAGTGAGTCCGACAGCTCCTACGAGCAGTACTTC	14	many	TRBV10-3	-	TRBJ2-7
CASTLDRVGYTF	TGTGCCAGCACCCTCGACAGGGTTGGCTACACCTTC	12	-	TRBV5-4	TRBD1	TRBJ1-2
CASSLGTGANYGYTF	TGTGCCAGCAGCCTAGGGACAGGAGCGAACTATGGCTACACCTTC	15	once	TRBV13	TRBD1	TRBJ1-2
CASTPGQGMYEQYF	TGTGCCAGTACGCCGGGACAGGGAATGTACGAGCAGTACTTC	14	once	TRBV19	TRBD1	TRBJ2-7
CASSETGGLADTQYF	TGTGCCAGCAGCGAAACAGGGGGCTTGGCAGATACGCAGTATTTT	15	-	TRBV7-3	TRBD1	TRBJ2-3
CAWSVPLRDPSNEQFF	TGTGCCTGGAGTGTTCCGTTGCGGGACCCCTCCAATGAGCAGTTCTTC	16	-	TRBV30	-	TRBJ2-1
CSARSRGSYNEQFF	TGCAGCGCCCGGTCCAGGGGCTCCTACAATGAGCAGTTCTTC	14	-	TRBV29-1	-	TRBJ2-1
CASSSRDRDQETQYF	TGTGCCAGCAGCTCCCGGGACAGGGACCAAGAGACCCAGTACTTC	15	-	TRBV7-8	TRBD1	TRBJ2-5
CASSSGTGLNEQYF	TGTGCCAGCAGCTCCGGGACAGGGCTCAACGAGCAGTACTTC	14	-	TRBV7-2	TRBD1	TRBJ2-7